Below, one TCR beta chain is given with its context. Across several immunoSEQ plates, the genomic DNA of each subset was split evenly. TCRdb's copy holds only in-frame clones and misses some; the assay was immunoSEQ multiplex PCR. The sample holds millions of clones; approximately 94% are singletons and the top ten take approximately 1.7%. The record originates from a study of shared clonotypes between healthy human individuals. Positively selected for CCR7, the CD45RO-negative cells used as naive CD8 cells excluded terminally differentiated effector memory CD45RA+ cells. Material for sequencing was naive CD8+ T cells from PBMCs. The receptor comes from a man younger than 30 in good health. Some clones in this sample may be carry-over from other donors' samples.

CDR3 sequence: CAPWDTGELFF. The CDR3, as DNA: TGTGCCCCCTGGGACACCGGGGAGCTGTTTTTT. The chain carries TRBV25-1 and TRBJ2-2, with D uncertain. The length of the CDR3 is 11 residues. The V end lost 11 bases, the J end lost 3 bases, and 7 bases lay between the germline ends. Germline values: CDR1 MGHDK, CDR2 SYGVNS.